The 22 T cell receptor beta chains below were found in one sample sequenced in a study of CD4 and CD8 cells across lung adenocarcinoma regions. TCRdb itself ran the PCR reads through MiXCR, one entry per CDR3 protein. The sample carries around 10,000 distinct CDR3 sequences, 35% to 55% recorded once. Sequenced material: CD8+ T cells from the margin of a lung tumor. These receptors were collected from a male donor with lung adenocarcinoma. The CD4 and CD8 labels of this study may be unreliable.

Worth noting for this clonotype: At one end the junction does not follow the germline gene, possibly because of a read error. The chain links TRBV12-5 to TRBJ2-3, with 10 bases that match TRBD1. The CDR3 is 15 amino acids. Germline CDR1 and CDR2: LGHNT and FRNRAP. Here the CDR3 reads CASGLGQGENATQYF. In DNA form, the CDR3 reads TGTGCTAGTGGATTAGGACAGGGGGAAAATGCGACGCAGTACTTT.

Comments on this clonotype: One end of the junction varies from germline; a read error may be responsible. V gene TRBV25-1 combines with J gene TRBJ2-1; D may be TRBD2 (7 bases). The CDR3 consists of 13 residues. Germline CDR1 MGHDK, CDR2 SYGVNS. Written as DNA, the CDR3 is TGTGCCAGCAGTAAGGGGGGGTACAATGAGCAGGTATTC. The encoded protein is CASSKGGYNEQVF.

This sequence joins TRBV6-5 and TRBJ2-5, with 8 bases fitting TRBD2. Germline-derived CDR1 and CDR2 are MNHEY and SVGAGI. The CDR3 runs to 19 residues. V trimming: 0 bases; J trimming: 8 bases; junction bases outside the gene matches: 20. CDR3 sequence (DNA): TGTGCCAGCAGTTACTCGATACGGCTAGCGGGCCGGGCTGGAGATACCCAGTACTTC. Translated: CASSYSIRLAGRAGDTQYF.

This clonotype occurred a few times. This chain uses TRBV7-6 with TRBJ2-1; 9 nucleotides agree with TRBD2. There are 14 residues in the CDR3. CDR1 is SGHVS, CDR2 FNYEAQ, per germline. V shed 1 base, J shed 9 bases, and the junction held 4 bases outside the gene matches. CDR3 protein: CASSLGLAGPEQFF. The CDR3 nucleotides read TGTGCCAGCAGCTTAGGGCTAGCGGGACCTGAGCAGTTCTTC.

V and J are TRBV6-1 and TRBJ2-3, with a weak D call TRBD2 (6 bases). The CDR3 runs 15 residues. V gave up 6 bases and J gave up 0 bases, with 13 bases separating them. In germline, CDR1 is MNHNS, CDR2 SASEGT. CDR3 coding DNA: TGTGCCAGCAGCACATCCGGGACTAGCACAGATACGCAGTATTTT. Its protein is CASSTSGTSTDTQYF.

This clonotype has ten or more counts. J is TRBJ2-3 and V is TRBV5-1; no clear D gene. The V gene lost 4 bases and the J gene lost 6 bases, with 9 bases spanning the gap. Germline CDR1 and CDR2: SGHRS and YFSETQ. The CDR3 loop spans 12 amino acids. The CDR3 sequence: CASSHYEDTQYF. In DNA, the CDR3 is TGCGCCAGCAGCCATTACGAGGATACGCAGTATTTT.

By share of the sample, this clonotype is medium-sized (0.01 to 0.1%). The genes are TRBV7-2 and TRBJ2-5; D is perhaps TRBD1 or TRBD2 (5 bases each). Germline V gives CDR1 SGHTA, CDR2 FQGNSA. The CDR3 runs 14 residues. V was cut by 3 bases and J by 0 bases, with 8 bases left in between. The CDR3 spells CASSFGAYQETQYF. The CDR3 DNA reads TGTGCCAGCAGCTTCGGGGCGTACCAAGAGACCCAGTACTTC.

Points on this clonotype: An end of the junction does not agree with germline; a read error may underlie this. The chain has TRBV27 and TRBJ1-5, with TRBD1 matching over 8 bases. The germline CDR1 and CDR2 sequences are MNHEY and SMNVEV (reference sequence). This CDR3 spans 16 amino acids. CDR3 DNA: TGTGCCAGCAGTTCCTACCGGACAGGGAACGATCAGCCCCACCACTTT. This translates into CASSSYRTGNDQPHHF.

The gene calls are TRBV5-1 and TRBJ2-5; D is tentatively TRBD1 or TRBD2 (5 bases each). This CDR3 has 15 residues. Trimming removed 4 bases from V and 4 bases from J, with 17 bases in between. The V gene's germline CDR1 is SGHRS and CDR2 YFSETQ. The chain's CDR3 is CASSPGTSPGETQYF. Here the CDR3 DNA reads TGCGCCAGCAGCCCGGGGACCTCCCCCGGAGAGACCCAGTACTTC.

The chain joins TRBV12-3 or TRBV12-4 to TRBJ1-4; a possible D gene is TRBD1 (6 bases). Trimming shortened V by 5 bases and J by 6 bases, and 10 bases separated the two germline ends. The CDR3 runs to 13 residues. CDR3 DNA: TGTGCCAGCAGTCGACAGGTTGATGAAAAACTGTTTTTT. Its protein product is CASSRQVDEKLFF.

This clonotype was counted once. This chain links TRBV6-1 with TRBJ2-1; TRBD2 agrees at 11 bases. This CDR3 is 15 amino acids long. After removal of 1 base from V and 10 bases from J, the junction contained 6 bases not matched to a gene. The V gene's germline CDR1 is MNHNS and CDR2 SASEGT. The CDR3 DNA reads TGTGCCAGCAGTGAAGAGACTAGCGGGATATGGGAGCAGTTCTTC. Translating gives CASSEETSGIWEQFF.

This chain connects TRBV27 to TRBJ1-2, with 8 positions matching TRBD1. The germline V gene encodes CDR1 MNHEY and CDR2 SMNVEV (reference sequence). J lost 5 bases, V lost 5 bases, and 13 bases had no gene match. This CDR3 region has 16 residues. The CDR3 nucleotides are TGTGCCAGCAGTCCGACATCTCCGACAGGGGTTTATGGCTACACCTTC. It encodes CASSPTSPTGVYGYTF.

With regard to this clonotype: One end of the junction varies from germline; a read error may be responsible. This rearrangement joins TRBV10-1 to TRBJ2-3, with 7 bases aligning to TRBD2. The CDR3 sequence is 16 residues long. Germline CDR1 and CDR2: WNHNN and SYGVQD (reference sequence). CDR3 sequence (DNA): TGCGCCAGCAGTGTTAGATCGGGAGGTGACCAGGATACCCAGTATTTT. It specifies CASSVRSGGDQDTQYF.

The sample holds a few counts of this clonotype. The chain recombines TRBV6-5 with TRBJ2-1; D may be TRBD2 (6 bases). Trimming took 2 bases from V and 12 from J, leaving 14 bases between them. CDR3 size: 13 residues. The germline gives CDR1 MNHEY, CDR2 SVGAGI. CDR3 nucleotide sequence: TGTGCCAGCAGTTACCGCACCGGGACTCGGCAGTTCTTC. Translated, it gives CASSYRTGTRQFF.

CDR3 region: CASSSPRRDRTNNEQFF. As DNA, the CDR3 is TGTGCCAGCAGTTCCCCCCGCAGGGACAGAACTAACAATGAGCAGTTCTTC. The chain employs TRBV6-5 and TRBJ2-1, with 7 bases lining up with TRBD1. Trimming cost V 4 bases and J 5 bases; bases outside gene matches: 14. Looked up from germline, CDR1 is MNHEY and CDR2 is SVGAGI. The CDR3 spans 17 residues.

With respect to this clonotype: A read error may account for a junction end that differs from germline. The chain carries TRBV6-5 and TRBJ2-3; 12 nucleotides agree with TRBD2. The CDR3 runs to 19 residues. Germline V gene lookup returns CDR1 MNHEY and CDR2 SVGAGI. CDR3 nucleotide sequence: TGTGCCAGCAGTTACTCGATACGGCTAGCGGGGGGGGCCGGAGATACCCAGTATTTT. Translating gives CASSYSIRLAGGAGDTQYF.

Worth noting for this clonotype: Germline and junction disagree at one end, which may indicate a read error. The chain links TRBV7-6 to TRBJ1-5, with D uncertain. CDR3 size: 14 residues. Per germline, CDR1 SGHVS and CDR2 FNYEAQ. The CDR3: CASSLGHGATPHHF. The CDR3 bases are TGTGCCAGCAGCTTAGGACACGGAGCGACACCCCACCATTTT.

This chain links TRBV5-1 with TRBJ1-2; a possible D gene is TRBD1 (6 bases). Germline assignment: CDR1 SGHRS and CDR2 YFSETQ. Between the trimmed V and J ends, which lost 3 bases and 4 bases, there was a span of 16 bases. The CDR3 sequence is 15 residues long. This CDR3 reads CASSWQGRGAYGYTF. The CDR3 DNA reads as TGCGCCAGCAGCTGGCAGGGGAGGGGGGCCTATGGCTACACCTTC.

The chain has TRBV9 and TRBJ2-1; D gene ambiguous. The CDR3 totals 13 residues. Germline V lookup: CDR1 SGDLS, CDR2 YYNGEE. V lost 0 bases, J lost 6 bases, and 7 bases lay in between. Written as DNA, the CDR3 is TGTGCCAGCAGCGTAGAGCTAGTCAATGAGCAGTTCTTC. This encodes CASSVELVNEQFF.

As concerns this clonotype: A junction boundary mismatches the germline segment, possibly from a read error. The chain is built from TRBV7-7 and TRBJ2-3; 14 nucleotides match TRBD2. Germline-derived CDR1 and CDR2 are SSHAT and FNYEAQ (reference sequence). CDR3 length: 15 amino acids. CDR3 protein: CASSRTSGRTDTQYF. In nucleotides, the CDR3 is TGTGCTAGCAGCCGGACTAGCGGGAGGACGGATACGCAGTATTTT.

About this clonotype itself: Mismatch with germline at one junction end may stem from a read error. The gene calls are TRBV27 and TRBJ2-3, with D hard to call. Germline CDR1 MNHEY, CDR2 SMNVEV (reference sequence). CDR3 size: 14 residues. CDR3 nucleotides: TGTGCCAGCTCATCGCTAGTTAGCACAAACACGCAGTACTTT. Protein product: CASSSLVSTNTQYF.

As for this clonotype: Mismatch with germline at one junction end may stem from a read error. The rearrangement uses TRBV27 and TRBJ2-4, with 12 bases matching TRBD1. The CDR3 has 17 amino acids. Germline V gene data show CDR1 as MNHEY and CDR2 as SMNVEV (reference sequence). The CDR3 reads CASSLNSGTGGTDIQYF. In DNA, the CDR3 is TGTGCCAGCAGTTTGAATTCCGGGACAGGGGGCACAGATATTCAGTACTTT.